Here is one T cell receptor beta chain with its context. This record belongs to a study of blood T cell repertoires in COVID-19. Study-wide background: PBMCs, B-cell-depleted T cells, or T cells were the source of the cDNA or gDNA that made up the material.

The protocol was immunoSEQ multiplex PCR, while the TCRdb copy is restricted to in-frame clones and leaves out a portion. The sample contains more than 300,000 clones, around 84% of which appear only once. Participants, about 18 to 100 years old, spanned some 23 US areas. Cohorts were based on clinical histories the participants reported. What the recovered Cohort 3 donors had was two negative PCRs, clearance, or symptom resolution. CDR3 length: 16 residues. Germline CDR1 and CDR2: KGHSH and LQKENI. V shed 1 base and J 3 bases; nucleotides not matched to a gene: 6. The sample comprised PBMCs or T cells enriched from blood (not recorded which). The TCR sequence derives from a man aged 25-45 years who had recovered from COVID-19. The chain combines TRBV18 with TRBJ2-1, with TRBD2 matching over 7 bases. Written as DNA, the CDR3 is TGTGCCAGCTCACCACGGGAGGGAGTGCTCTACAATGAGCAGTTCTTC. Translation gives CASSPREGVLYNEQFF.